One TCR beta chain is described in this entry. Germline-derived CDR1 and CDR2 are SGHDT and YYEEEE. Germline trimming cut 3 bases from V and 6 bases from J; bases unmatched to any gene: 6. CDR3 length equals 14 residues. This specimen belongs to a study of blood T cell repertoires in COVID-19. Study-wide context: The cDNA or gDNA used as material had been derived from T cells, B-cell-depleted T cells, or PBMCs.

Assignment of participants to cohorts was predicated upon participant-reported clinical history. Authors' data handling: By means of reference gene primer amplification, nucleated cell counts were estimated. Profiled with immunoSEQ multiplex PCR; TCRdb holds only in-frame clones, not every one. V, J and clone size are those of that table, while D and trimming were read from the DNA. The sample yields some 260,000 clones, about 86% seen once. Sample: PBMCs or T cells enriched from blood (not recorded which). The chain links TRBV5-6 to TRBJ1-5, with 7 nucleotides matching TRBD1. This TCR derives from a man aged 25-45 years with acute COVID-19. The CDR3 nucleotides are TGTGCCAGCAGCTCTCGACAGGGTGGTCAGCCCCAGCATTTT. Translating it yields CASSSRQGGQPQHF.